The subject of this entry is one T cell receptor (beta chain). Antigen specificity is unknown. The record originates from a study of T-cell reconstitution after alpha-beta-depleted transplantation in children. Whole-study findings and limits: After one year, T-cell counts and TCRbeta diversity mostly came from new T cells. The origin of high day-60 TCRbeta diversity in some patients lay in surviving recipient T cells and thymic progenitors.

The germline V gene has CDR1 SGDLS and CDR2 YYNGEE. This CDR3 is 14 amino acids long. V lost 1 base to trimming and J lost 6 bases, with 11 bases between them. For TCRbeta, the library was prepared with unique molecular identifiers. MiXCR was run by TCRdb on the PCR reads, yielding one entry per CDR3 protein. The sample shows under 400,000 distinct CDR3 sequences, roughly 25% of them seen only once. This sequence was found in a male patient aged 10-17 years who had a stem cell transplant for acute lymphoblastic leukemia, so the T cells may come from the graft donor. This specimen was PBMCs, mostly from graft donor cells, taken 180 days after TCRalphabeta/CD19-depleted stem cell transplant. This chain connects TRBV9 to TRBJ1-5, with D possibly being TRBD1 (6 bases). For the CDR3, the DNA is TGTGCCAGCAGCGTATCAGGGGTGAGTCAGCCCCAGCATTTT. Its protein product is CASSVSGVSQPQHF.